This T cell receptor (beta chain) stems from a study of T-cell reconstitution after alpha-beta-depleted transplantation in children (dated by TCRdb to about 2016). Background for the entire study: T-cell immune reconstitution after TCRalphabeta/CD19-depleted allogeneic hematopoietic cell transplantation in children was quantitatively tracked in the study by means of TCR repertoire profiling.

This sample's treatment or condition label indicates: allogeneic hematopoietic cell transplantation with graft depleted of TCRalphabeta T cells and CD19 B cells. TCRalphabeta/CD19-depleted allogeneic hematopoietic cell grafts were given to the transplant recipients, all of whom were children. What the study reported, not specific to this receptor: In some patients, high TCRbeta diversity at day 60 was attributed to recipient T cells and intrathymic progenitors that had survived conditioning. Apparently early alphabetaT-cell count recovery about two months after transplant reportedly relied on only several hundred rapidly expanded clones derived from non-depleted graft cells. Over subsequent months, a decline in hyperexpanded clone frequencies was noted, and after one year, T-cell counts and TCRbeta diversity were mostly ascribed to newly produced T cells.

At least ten counts were recorded for this clonotype. This clone's antigen is unknown. There are no base qualities to consult, and no much larger clone falls within one base. The library was prepared using PCR. The instrument given in TCRdb is Illumina HiSeq 2500. To normalize quantification of the TCRbeta repertoire, the TCR libraries were built with molecular barcoding that relied on unique molecular identifiers. TCRdb reanalyzed the raw reads on its own, using fastp at Q25 for trimming and MiXCR for clone calling, and kept in-frame beta chains. Entries are consolidated by CDR3 protein sequence, retaining the most common genes and DNA. Present in this sample are 250,000 to 300,000 distinct CDR3 sequences, approximately 10% of which were seen just once. The ten largest clones take up about a quarter of the sample. The material sequenced was peripheral blood, taken 180 days after TCRalphabeta/CD19-depleted stem cell transplant. The clonotype originates from a male patient aged 2 to 10 who had a stem cell transplant for chronic granulomatous disease, so the T cells may come from the graft donor.

The nucleotides are TGTGCCAGCAGCCAAGTACAAGAGACAGGAGGCAACTACGAGCAGTACTTC. The translation is CASSQVQETGGNYEQYF. The receptor chain draws on TRBV3-1 and TRBJ2-7; a tentative D call is TRBD1 (6 bases match). Reading from cysteine to phenylalanine, the CDR3 counts 17 amino acids. CDR3 DNA is the only sequence kept; it has 51 bases, read in frame from the first base. CDR1 and CDR2 are drawn from the germline V gene (reference sequence): LGHDT, YNNKEL. V sheds 1 base and J sheds 3 bases, leaving 19 bases between their ends.